One and the same sample provided the 21 T cell receptor beta chains below, sequenced in a study of shared clonotypes between healthy human individuals. Libraries were prepared by immunoSEQ multiplex PCR; TCRdb keeps only in-frame clonotypes and omits some of them. Counted here are some 650,000 clones, roughly 97% occurring once; the ten biggest clones make up 0.057%. Specimen: naive CD4+ T cells sorted from blood. Stated subset: CD45RA+ positively selected. These TCRs come from a woman aged 25 to 39 in good health.

The chain links TRBV5-4 to TRBJ2-7; the D is unclear. Trimming took off 0 bases at V and 0 bases at J, with 13 bases between the two ends. Germline CDR1 is SGHNT and CDR2 is YYREEE (reference sequence). CDR3 length: 16 residues. In DNA, the CDR3 is TGTGCCAGCAGCTTGGGAGCGACGGATCCCTCCTACGAGCAGTACTTC. Translating it yields CASSLGATDPSYEQYF.

The J gene is TRBJ2-7, the V gene TRBV18, with D uncertain. Germline CDR1 KGHSH, CDR2 LQKENI. The V gene lost 3 bases and the J gene lost 6 bases, with 12 bases spanning the gap. The CDR3 spans 13 residues. The CDR3 loop is CASSPDTLGEQYF. In nucleotides, the CDR3 is TGTGCCAGCTCACCGGATACCCTAGGCGAGCAGTACTTC.

This sequence joins TRBV5-1 and TRBJ2-2; unclear D gene. The CDR3 has 15 residues. The V end lost 0 bases, the J end lost 7 bases, and 13 bases lay between the germline ends. Germline-derived CDR1 and CDR2 are SGHRS and YFSETQ. DNA of the CDR3: TGCGCCAGCAGCTTGGTGCAGAGGTGGGGCGGGGAGCTGTTTTTT. As protein: CASSLVQRWGGELFF.

The chain joins TRBV27 to TRBJ1-5; D remains ambiguous. Germline V lookup: CDR1 MNHEY, CDR2 SMNVEV (reference sequence). This CDR3 has 15 residues. V dropped 0 bases and J dropped 3 bases, with 9 bases sitting between them. The DNA for the CDR3 is TGTGCCAGCAGTTTATCGTGGGTTAACAATCAGCCCCAGCATTTT. Encoded protein: CASSLSWVNNQPQHF.

This chain uses TRBV14 with TRBJ1-2; D may be TRBD1 (5 bases). CDR1 is SGHDN and CDR2 is FVKESK in the germline V gene. Trimming took off 3 bases at V and 6 bases at J, with 11 bases between the two ends. The CDR3 length is 13 residues. CDR3 sequence (DNA): TGTGCCAGCAGCCAGCAGGGATTCAATGGCTACACCTTC. Its protein product is CASSQQGFNGYTF.

The chain is built from TRBV27 and TRBJ1-2, with 9 bases fitting TRBD1. With V trimmed by 6 bases and J by 3 bases, 8 bases remained unmatched. Germline assignment: CDR1 MNHEY and CDR2 SMNVEV (reference sequence). This CDR3 region has 15 residues. The CDR3 region has the DNA TGTGCCAGCAGACCCACAGGGGGCGCAGACTATGGCTACACCTTC. This sequence encodes CASRPTGGADYGYTF.

This chain uses TRBV18 with TRBJ1-4, with TRBD1 matching over 7 bases. V dropped 1 base and J dropped 8; count of bases not matched to a gene: 10. The CDR3 extends over 16 amino acids. Germline V CDR1 and CDR2: KGHSH, LQKENI. CDR3 region: CASSPQVKGAREKLFF. The CDR3, as DNA: TGTGCCAGCTCACCACAGGTGAAGGGGGCAAGGGAAAAACTGTTTTTT. The full variable domain, rest sourced from reference TRBV18 and TRBJ1-4, is NAGVMQNPRHLVRRRGQEARLRCSPMKGHSHVYWYRQLPEEGLKFMVYLQKENIIDESGMPKERFSAEFPKEGPSILRIQQVVRGDSAAYFCASSPQVKGAREKLFFGSGTQLSVL.

The rearrangement joins TRBV25-1 to TRBJ2-1, with 14 bases lining up with TRBD2. J lost 7 bases, V lost 2 bases, and 10 bases had no gene match. This CDR3 comprises 18 residues. CDR1 is MGHDK and CDR2 is SYGVNS in the germline V gene. DNA for the CDR3: TGTGCCAGCAGTGAAAAGTCCGGGACTAGCGGGAGTCCAAATGAGCAGTTCTTC. Protein sequence: CASSEKSGTSGSPNEQFF.

The chain is built from TRBV5-4 and TRBJ1-1; D gene ambiguous. Germline V gene lookup returns CDR1 SGHNT and CDR2 YYREEE (reference sequence). The CDR3 length is 13 residues. V shed 0 bases and J shed 1 base, with 4 bases lying between them. CDR3 nucleotides: TGTGCCAGCAGCTTGGAGAGGAACACTGAAGCTTTCTTT. This translates into CASSLERNTEAFF.

The chain uses TRBV29-1 and TRBJ2-5; TRBD2 is a possible D gene (6 bases). The germline V gene encodes CDR1 SQVTM and CDR2 ANQGSEA. The V and J ends lost 3 bases and 4 bases respectively, with 15 bases between them. The CDR3 consists of 14 residues. CDR3 sequence: CSVEGGIGLETQYF. Here the CDR3 DNA reads TGCAGCGTTGAGGGGGGTATTGGTCTAGAGACCCAGTACTTC.

Of note for this clone: The identical CDR3 is also encoded by other nucleotide sequences in the sample. The V call is TRBV18, the J call TRBJ2-7; no firm D call. CDR3 length: 13 amino acids. V shed 0 bases and J shed 0 bases, with 3 bases lying between them. Germline CDR1 reads KGHSH; CDR2 reads LQKENI. CDR3 sequence reads: CASSPPTSYEQYF. The CDR3 DNA reads as TGTGCCAGCTCACCACCGACCTCCTACGAGCAGTACTTC.

The rearrangement links TRBV2 to TRBJ2-7; D might be TRBD1 or TRBD2, each matching 5 bases. Trimming removed 5 bases from V and 0 bases from J, with 14 bases in between. The germline V gene has CDR1 SNHLY and CDR2 FYNNEI. The CDR3 length is 15 residues. Here the CDR3 reads CASSIIPGTSYEQYF. The CDR3 DNA is TGTGCCAGCAGTATCATCCCCGGGACCTCCTACGAGCAGTACTTC.

The chain is built from TRBV7-3 and TRBJ2-7, with 9 bases lining up with TRBD2. CDR1 and CDR2 (germline): SGHTA, FQGTGA. This CDR3 comprises 14 residues. V shed 5 bases and J 3 bases; nucleotides not matched to a gene: 5. CDR3 protein: CASSLDSGSYEQYF. The CDR3, as DNA: TGTGCCAGCAGCCTCGATAGCGGGAGCTACGAGCAGTACTTC.

V and J are TRBV27 and TRBJ2-5; D assignment may be TRBD1 or TRBD2 (6 bases each). The DNA end is more similar to TRBJ2-7, so the J call may be wrong. Per germline, CDR1 MNHEY and CDR2 SMNVEV (reference sequence). The CDR3 contains 16 residues. CDR3 loop: CASSHPGGQKHYEQYF. CDR3 DNA sequence: TGTGCCAGCAGCCACCCTGGGGGGCAAAAACACTACGAGCAGTACTTC.

The genes are TRBV4-1 and TRBJ2-1, with D perhaps TRBD1 (6 bases). CDR3 length: 17 residues. The V gene lost 0 bases and the J gene lost 0 bases, with 12 bases spanning the gap. The germline V gene has CDR1 MGHRA and CDR2 YSYEKL. CDR3 sequence (DNA): TGCGCCAGCAGCCAAGAAACAGGGCTTTCCTCCTACAATGAGCAGTTCTTC. It yields the protein CASSQETGLSSYNEQFF.

V gene TRBV4-2 combines with J gene TRBJ1-6; the D gene is possibly TRBD1 (6 bases). The V end lost 0 bases, the J end lost 4 bases, and 7 bases lay between the germline ends. In germline, CDR1 is LGHNA, CDR2 YNFKEQ. The CDR3 sequence is 15 residues long. CDR3: CASSQEGQYNSPLHF. The CDR3 nucleotides read TGTGCCAGCAGCCAAGAAGGACAGTATAATTCACCCCTCCACTTT.

In DNA form, the CDR3 reads TGTGCCAGCTTATCGGACGGATCCTACGAGCAGTACTTC. The encoded protein is CASLSDGSYEQYF. The rearrangement uses TRBV28 and TRBJ2-5; D is uncertain. With the DNA end fitting TRBJ2-7 better, the J assignment may be wrong. This CDR3 is 13 amino acids long. Per germline, CDR1 MDHEN and CDR2 SYDVKM.

The chain has TRBV10-3 and TRBJ1-1, with D possibly TRBD1 on 5 matching bases. The CDR3 has 14 residues. Trimming removed 11 bases from V and 1 base from J, with 17 bases in between. Germline-derived CDR1 and CDR2 are ENHRY and SYGVKD. The DNA of the CDR3 is TGTGCCGCAAAGTGGGGGGTTACGAACACTGAAGCTTTCTTT. Its protein product is CAAKWGVTNTEAFF.

This chain joins TRBV6-1 and TRBJ2-1, with 10 bases fitting TRBD2. After removal of 8 bases from V and 0 bases from J, the junction contained 4 bases not matched to a gene. The germline CDR1 and CDR2 sequences are MNHNS and SASEGT. The CDR3 runs to 15 residues. The CDR3 region has the DNA TGTGCCAGCGGCGGACTAGCGGACTCCTACAATGAGCAGTTCTTC. It is translated as CASGGLADSYNEQFF.

This clone came up once. V usage is TRBV28 and J usage is TRBJ1-2, with D tentatively TRBD1 (6 bases). V was trimmed by 10 bases and J by 3 bases, leaving 12 bases between them. Germline-derived CDR1 and CDR2 are MDHEN and SYDVKM. The CDR3 has 12 amino acids. CDR3 sequence reads: CAITKGDYGYTF. The CDR3 DNA sequence: TGTGCCATCACAAAGGGGGACTATGGCTACACCTTC.

The chain couples TRBV30 to TRBJ1-2; D might be TRBD1 (5 bases). V lost 2 bases to trimming and J lost 5 bases, with 21 bases between them. The CDR3 is made up of 16 amino acids. The germline V gene encodes CDR1 GTSNPN and CDR2 SVGIG (reference sequence). As DNA, the CDR3 is TGTGCCTGGAGTCAAAAAAGCCAGGGTTCATGGTATGGCTACACCTTC. Its translation is CAWSQKSQGSWYGYTF.